This T cell receptor beta chain was recorded in a study of cytomegalovirus exposure and HLA in healthy donors. Study at large: The roughly 120 validation repertoires, a later analysis reported, used the same platform as the 666 first-cohort repertoires. Notes on the study in general: Overall, approximately 150 TCR beta chains were annotated as cytomegalovirus-associated. The classifier reportedly diagnosed cytomegalovirus status with high sensitivity and specificity.

Repertoires were generated with immunoSEQ multiplex PCR, while TCRdb's copy carries only in-frame clones and drops some. The top ten hold around 1.1% of the sample, which has about 130,000 clones, 85% to 90% seen once. CDR3 length equals 14 residues. V lost 0 bases and J lost 8, with 11 bases in between. The germline V gene encodes CDR1 MRHNA and CDR2 SNTAGT. This clone turned up a few times. The antigen is not known. The chain couples TRBV6-4 to TRBJ2-1; D remains unclear. The TCR originated in a young woman in good health and CMV-seronegative. The sequencing sample was made of PBMCs. Here the CDR3 reads CASSDSRPTDEQFF. The CDR3 DNA reads as TGTGCCAGCAGTGACTCGCGGCCTACGGATGAGCAGTTCTTC.